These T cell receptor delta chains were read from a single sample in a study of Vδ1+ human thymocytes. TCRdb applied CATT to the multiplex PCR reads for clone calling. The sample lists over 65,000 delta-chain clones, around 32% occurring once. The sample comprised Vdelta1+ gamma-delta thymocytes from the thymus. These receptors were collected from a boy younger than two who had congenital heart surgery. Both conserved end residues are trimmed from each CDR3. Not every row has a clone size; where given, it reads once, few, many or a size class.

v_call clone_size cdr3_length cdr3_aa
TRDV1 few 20 ALGLGNPRSTGGYEDTDKLI
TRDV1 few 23 ALGERSYLLGPHWGIRGYTDKLI
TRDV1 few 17 ALGEPWIGDTLTDDKLI
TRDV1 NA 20 ALGETSLPTARYWGILDKLI
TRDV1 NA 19 ALGELRASGPGGDYTDKLI
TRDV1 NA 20 ALGELKYYVLGPTTGTDKLI
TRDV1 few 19 ALGELPTLPVMGDTPDKLI
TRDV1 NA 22 ALGELGPCLPTGILGALTAQLF
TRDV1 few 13 ALGELALHGGELI
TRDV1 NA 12 ALGELGWADKLI
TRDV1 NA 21 ALGERTFSRVLGDPPWTDKLI